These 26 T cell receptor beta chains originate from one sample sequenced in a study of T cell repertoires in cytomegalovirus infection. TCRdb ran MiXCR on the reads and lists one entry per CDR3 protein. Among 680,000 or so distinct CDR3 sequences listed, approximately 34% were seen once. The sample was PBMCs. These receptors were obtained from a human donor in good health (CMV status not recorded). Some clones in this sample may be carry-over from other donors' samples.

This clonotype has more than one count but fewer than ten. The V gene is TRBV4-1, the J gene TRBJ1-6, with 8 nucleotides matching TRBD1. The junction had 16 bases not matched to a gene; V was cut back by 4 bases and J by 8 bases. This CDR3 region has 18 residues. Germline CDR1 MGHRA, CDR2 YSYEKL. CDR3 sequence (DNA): TGCGCCAGCAGCCGAATTCAGGGGGCGCCGGTGAAGGATTCACCCCTCCACTTT. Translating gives CASSRIQGAPVKDSPLHF.

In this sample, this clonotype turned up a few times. CDR3 in amino acids: CASSRTGVEDYGYTF. The CDR3 DNA follows: TGTGCCAGCAGTCGGACAGGGGTCGAGGACTATGGCTACACCTTC. The rearrangement links TRBV7-9 to TRBJ1-2, with 9 bases aligning to TRBD1. This CDR3 spans 15 amino acids. Trimming took 6 bases from V and 3 from J; bases not matched to a gene: 8. In germline, CDR1 is SEHNR, CDR2 FQNEAQ (reference sequence). Looking up the rest from reference TRBV7-9 and TRBJ1-2 gives the full variable domain: DTGVSQNPRHKITKRGQNVTFRCDPISEHNRLYWYRQTLGQGPEFLTYFQNEAQLEKSRLLSDRFSAERPKGSFSTLEIQRTEQGDSAMYLCASSRTGVEDYGYTFGSGTRLTVV.

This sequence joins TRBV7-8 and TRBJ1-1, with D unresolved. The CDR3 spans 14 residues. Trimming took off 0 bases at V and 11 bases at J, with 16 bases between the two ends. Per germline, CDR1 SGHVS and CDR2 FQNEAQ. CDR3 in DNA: TGTGCCAGCAGCTTAGCAGAAGCCTCTACCGGTGCTTTCTTT. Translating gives CASSLAEASTGAFF.

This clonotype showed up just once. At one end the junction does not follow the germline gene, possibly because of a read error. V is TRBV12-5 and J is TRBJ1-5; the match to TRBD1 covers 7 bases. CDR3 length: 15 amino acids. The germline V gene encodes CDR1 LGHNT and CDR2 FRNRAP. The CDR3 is CASWDDRDGTQPPPF. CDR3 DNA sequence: TGTGCTAGTTGGGACGACAGGGACGGCACTCAGCCCCCGCCTTTT.

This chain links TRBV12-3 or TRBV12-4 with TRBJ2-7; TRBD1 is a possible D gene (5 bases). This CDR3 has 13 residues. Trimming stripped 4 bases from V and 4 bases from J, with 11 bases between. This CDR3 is CASSWGAVYEQYF. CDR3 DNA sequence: TGTGCCAGCAGTTGGGGCGCTGTTTACGAGCAGTACTTC.

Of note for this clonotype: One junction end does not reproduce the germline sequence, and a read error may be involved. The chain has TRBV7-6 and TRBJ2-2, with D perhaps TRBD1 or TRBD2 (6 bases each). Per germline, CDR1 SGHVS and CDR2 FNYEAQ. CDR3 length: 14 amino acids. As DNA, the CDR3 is TGTGCTAGCAGCTTTGTGGGGGGCGCCGGGGAGCTGTTTTTT. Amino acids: CASSFVGGAGELFF. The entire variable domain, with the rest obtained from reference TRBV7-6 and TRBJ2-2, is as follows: GAGVSQSPRYKVTKRGQDVALRCDPISGHVSLYWYRQALGQGPEFLTYFNYEAQQDKSGLPNDRFSAERPEGSISTLTIQRTEQRDSAMYRCASSFVGGAGELFFGEGSRLTVL.

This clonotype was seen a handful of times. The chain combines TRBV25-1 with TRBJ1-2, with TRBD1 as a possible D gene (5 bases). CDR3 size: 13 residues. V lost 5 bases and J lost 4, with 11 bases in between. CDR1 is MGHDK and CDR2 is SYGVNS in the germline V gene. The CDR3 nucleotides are TGTGCCAGCAGTCAAGGGACCCTCTATGGCTACACCTTC. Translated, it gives CASSQGTLYGYTF.

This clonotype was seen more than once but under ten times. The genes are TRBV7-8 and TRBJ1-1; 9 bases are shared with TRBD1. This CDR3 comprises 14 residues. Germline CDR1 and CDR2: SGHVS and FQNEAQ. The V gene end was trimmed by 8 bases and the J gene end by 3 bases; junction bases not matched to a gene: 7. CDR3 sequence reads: CASYIQGADTEAFF. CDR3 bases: TGTGCCAGCTATATACAGGGGGCGGACACTGAAGCTTTCTTT.

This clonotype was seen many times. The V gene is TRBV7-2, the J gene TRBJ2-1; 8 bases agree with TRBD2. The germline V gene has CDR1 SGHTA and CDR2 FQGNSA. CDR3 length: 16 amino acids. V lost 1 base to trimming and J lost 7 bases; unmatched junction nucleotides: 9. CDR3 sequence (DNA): TGTGCCAGCAGCTTAGGGTTCGCGGGAGGTGAAAATGAGCAGTTCTTC. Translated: CASSLGFAGGENEQFF.

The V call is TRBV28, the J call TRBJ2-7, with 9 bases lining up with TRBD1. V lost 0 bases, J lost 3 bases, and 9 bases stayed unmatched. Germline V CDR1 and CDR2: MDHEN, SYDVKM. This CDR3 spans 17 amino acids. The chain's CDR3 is CASSLWGGQGMSYEQYF. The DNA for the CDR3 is TGTGCCAGCAGTTTATGGGGCGGACAGGGGATGAGCTACGAGCAGTACTTC. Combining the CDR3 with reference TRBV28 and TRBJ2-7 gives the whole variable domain DVKVTQSSRYLVKRTGEKVFLECVQDMDHENMFWYRQDPGLGLRLIYFSYDVKMKEKGDIPEGYSVSREKKERFSLILESASTNQTSMYLCASSLWGGQGMSYEQYFGPGTRLTVT.

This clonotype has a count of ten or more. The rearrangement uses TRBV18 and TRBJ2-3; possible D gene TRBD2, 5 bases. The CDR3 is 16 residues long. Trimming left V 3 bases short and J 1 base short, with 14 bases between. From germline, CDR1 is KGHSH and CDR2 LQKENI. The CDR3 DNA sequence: TGTGCCAGCTCACCCTACGGCCCAGCGGGCACAGATACGCAGTATTTT. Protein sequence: CASSPYGPAGTDTQYF.

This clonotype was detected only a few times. The CDR3 DNA sequence: TGTGCCAGCAGTTTGTGGACCCCCACCGGGGAGCTGTTTTTT. It specifies CASSLWTPTGELFF. The chain carries TRBV28 and TRBJ2-2; no clear D gene. The CDR3 contains 14 residues. Germline CDR1 MDHEN, CDR2 SYDVKM. Trimming took off 3 bases at V and 4 bases at J, with 9 bases between the two ends.

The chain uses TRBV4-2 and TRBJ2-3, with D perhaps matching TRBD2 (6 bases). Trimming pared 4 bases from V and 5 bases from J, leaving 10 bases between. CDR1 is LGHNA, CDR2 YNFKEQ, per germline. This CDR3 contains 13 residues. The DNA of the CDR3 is TGTGCCAGCAGCCTGACTAGAAGAGATACGCAGTATTTT. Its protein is CASSLTRRDTQYF.

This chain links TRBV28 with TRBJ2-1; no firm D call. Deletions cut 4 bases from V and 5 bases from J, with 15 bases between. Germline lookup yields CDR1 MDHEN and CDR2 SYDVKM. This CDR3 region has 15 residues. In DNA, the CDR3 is TGTGCCAGCAGTTCTCCCATCGAAGCGCACAATGAGCAGTTCTTC. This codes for CASSSPIEAHNEQFF.

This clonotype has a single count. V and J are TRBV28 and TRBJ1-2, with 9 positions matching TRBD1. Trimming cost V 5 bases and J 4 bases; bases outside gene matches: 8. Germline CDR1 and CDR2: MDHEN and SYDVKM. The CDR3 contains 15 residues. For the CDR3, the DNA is TGTGCCAGCAGTCAACAGGGGGCGCCAGGCTATGGCTACACCTTC. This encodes CASSQQGAPGYGYTF.

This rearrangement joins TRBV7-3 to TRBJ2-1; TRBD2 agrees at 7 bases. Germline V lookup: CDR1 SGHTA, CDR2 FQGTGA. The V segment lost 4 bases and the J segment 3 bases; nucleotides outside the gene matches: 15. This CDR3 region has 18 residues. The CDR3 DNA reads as TGTGCCAGCAGCTCCACCTCGAGGAGGCGGGGGATCTACAATGAGCAGTTCTTC. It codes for CASSSTSRRRGIYNEQFF.

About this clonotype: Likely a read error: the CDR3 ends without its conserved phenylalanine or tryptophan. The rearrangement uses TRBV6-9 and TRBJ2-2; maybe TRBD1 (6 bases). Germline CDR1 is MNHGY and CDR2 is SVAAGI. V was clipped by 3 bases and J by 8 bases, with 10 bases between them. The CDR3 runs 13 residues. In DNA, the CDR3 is TGTGCCAGCAGTTACGACAGGCGAGGGGAGCTGTTTTCT. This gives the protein CASSYDRRGELFS.

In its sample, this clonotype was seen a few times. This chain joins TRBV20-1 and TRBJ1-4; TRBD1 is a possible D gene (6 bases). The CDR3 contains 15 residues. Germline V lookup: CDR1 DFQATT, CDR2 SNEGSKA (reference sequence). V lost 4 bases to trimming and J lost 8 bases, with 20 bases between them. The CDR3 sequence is CSATLGAGVYEKLFF. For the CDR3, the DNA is TGCAGTGCTACCCTGGGGGCAGGGGTTTACGAAAAACTGTTTTTT.

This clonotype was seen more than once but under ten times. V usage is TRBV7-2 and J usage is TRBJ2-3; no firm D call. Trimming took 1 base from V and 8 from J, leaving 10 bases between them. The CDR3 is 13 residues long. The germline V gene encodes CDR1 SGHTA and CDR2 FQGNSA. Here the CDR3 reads CASSLERPGTQYF. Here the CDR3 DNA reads TGTGCCAGCAGCTTAGAACGACCGGGTACGCAGTATTTT. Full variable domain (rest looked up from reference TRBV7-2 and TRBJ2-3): GAGVSQSPSNKVTEKGKDVELRCDPISGHTALYWYRQSLGQGLEFLIYFQGNSAPDKSGLPSDRFSAERTGGSVSTLTIQRTQQEDSAVYLCASSLERPGTQYFGPGTRLTVL.

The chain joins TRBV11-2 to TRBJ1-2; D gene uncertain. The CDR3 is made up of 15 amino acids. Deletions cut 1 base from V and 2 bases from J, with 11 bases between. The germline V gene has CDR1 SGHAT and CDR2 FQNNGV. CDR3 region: CASSLVVGNNYGYTF. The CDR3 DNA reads TGTGCCAGCAGCTTAGTAGTCGGGAACAACTATGGCTACACCTTC.

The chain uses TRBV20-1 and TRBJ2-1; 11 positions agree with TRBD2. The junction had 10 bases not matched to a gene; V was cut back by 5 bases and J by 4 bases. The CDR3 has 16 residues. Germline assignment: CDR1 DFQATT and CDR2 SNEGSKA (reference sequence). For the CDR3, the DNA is TGCAGTGCTGTCTTACTAGCGGGAGTACGTTACAATGAGCAGTTCTTC. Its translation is CSAVLLAGVRYNEQFF.

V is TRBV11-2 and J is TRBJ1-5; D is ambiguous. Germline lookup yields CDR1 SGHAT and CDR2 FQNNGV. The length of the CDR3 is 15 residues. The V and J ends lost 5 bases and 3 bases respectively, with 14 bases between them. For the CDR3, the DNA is TGTGCCAGCAGCACCGTAGTAGGGCACAATCAGCCCCAGCATTTT. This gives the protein CASSTVVGHNQPQHF.

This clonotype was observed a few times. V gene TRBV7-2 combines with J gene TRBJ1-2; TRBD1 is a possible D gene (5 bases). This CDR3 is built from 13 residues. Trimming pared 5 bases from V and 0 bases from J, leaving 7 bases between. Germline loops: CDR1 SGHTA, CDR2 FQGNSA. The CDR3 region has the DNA TGTGCCAGCAGCGGGGCAGCTAACTATGGCTACACCTTC. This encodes CASSGAANYGYTF.

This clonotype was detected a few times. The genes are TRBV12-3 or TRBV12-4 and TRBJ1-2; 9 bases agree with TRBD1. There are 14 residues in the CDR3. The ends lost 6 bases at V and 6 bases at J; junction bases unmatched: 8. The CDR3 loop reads CASRRQGGSHGYTF. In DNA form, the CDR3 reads TGTGCCAGCAGGAGACAGGGGGGGTCACATGGCTACACCTTC.

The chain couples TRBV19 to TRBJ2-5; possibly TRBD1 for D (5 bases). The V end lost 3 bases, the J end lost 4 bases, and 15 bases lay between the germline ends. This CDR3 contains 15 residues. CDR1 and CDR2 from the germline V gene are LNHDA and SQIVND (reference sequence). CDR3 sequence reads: CASSIGALGGETQYF. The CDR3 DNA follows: TGTGCCAGTAGTATTGGGGCCTTGGGTGGAGAGACCCAGTACTTC.

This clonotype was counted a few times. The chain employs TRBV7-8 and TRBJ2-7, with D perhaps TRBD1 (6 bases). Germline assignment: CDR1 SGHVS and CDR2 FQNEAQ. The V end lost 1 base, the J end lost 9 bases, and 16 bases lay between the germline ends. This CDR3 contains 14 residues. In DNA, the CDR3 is TGTGCCAGCAGCTTAGGGAGGACAGTCATCGTGCAGTACTTC. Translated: CASSLGRTVIVQYF.